Here is one T cell receptor (beta chain) with its context. CDR1 is SGHRS, CDR2 YFSETQ, per germline. V gave up 0 bases and J gave up 4 bases, with 10 bases separating them. This CDR3 spans 14 amino acids. The sample is drawn from a study of blood T cell repertoires in COVID-19. Overall study: COVID-19 samples, acute and convalescent, were from the United States, Italy and Spain.

Participant age was roughly 18 to 95 years, and participants resided in about 25 US areas. Participants reported their clinical history, and cohort assignment relied on those reports. In the study's own analysis: Estimation of nucleated cell counts was performed using reference gene primer amplification. TCRdb keeps only in-frame clones here, not all; method: immunoSEQ multiplex PCR. That table is the source of V, J and clone size, and D and trimming were worked out from the DNA. Here the sample spans about 430,000 clones, over 75% being singletons. Material for sequencing was PBMCs or T cells enriched from blood (not recorded which). The chain links TRBV5-1 to TRBJ1-2, with TRBD1 as a possible D gene (5 bases). The sequence was obtained from a woman aged 18-29 years who had been exposed to COVID-19. The CDR3 loop reads CASSLAGVAYGYTF. The CDR3 DNA follows: TGCGCCAGCAGCTTGGCGGGGGTGGCCTATGGCTACACCTTC.